This entry describes one T cell receptor beta chain. The entry originates in a study of Ad26.COV2.S vaccination and SARS-CoV-2 variants. As for the study in general: This donor came from the COV1001 trial of Ad26.COV2.S.

Treatment indicated: around 19 received Ad26.COV2.S at low or high dose, single or two shots; several received placebo; per-sample allocation not given. Sample collection was performed on day 63 after the first vaccine or placebo injection. Expressing Wuhan-strain SARS-CoV-2 spike, an Ad26 vector served as the vaccine. Only in-frame clones appear in the TCRdb table, and some are missing; sequencing was by immunoSEQ multiplex PCR. This sample has approximately 350,000 clones, with 80% to 90% found just once. The CDR3 consists of 16 residues. Germline-derived CDR1 and CDR2 are SGHVS and FNYEAQ. V shed 4 bases, J shed 2 bases, and the junction held 7 bases outside the gene matches.

Material: peripheral blood, obtained in a trial of Ad26.COV2.S vaccine versus placebo. This clonotype was obtained from a person aged 18 to 65 who received the Ad26.COV2.S COVID-19 vaccine or a placebo. The chain recombines TRBV7-6 with TRBJ1-3, with 8 bases aligning to TRBD1. As DNA, the CDR3 is TGTGCCAGCAGCTCGGACAGGGCCTTCACTGGAAACACCATATATTTT. It translates to CASSSDRAFTGNTIYF. Full variable domain (rest looked up from reference TRBV7-6 and TRBJ1-3): GAGVSQSPRYKVTKRGQDVALRCDPISGHVSLYWYRQALGQGPEFLTYFNYEAQQDKSGLPNDRFSAERPEGSISTLTIQRTEQRDSAMYRCASSSDRAFTGNTIYFGEGSWLTVV.